The 19 T cell receptor beta chains listed next were all sequenced from one sample in a study of cytomegalovirus exposure and HLA in healthy donors. Libraries were prepared by immunoSEQ multiplex PCR; TCRdb keeps only in-frame clonotypes and omits some of them. This table holds about 250,000 clones, about 90% found once. Sequenced input: PBMCs. These receptors were collected from a man aged 18 to 35 in good health and CMV-seropositive.

The chain links TRBV7-9 to TRBJ2-1; the D call may be TRBD1 or TRBD2 (5 bases each). V was cut by 3 bases and J by 5 bases, with 11 bases left in between. Germline-derived CDR1 and CDR2 are SEHNR and FQNEAQ (reference sequence). The CDR3 totals 14 residues. The CDR3 DNA reads as TGTGCCAGCAGCTTGGGGACGCTCAACAATGAGCAGTTCTTC. Amino acid sequence: CASSLGTLNNEQFF.

This chain uses TRBV5-6 with TRBJ2-5, with D perhaps matching TRBD1 or TRBD2 (5 bases each). Germline CDR1 reads SGHDT; CDR2 reads YYEEEE. V was pared by 3 bases and J by 5 bases, with 17 bases between. The CDR3 consists of 15 residues. In DNA, the CDR3 is TGTGCCAGCAGCTCCAGACAGTTAGGCGGGGAGACCCAGTACTTC. This gives the protein CASSSRQLGGETQYF.

The rearrangement uses TRBV27 and TRBJ2-7; D tentatively fits TRBD1 or TRBD2 (7 bases each). The V gene lost 8 bases and the J gene lost 1 base, with 15 bases spanning the gap. The CDR3 covers 14 residues. Germline CDR1 is MNHEY and CDR2 is SMNVEV (reference sequence). CDR3 region: CASRGQRDSYEQYF. In DNA form, the CDR3 reads TGTGCCAGCCGGGGACAGCGGGATTCCTACGAGCAGTACTTC.

V is TRBV6-6 and J is TRBJ1-1; a possible D gene is TRBD1 (6 bases). CDR1 and CDR2 from the germline V gene are MNHNY and SVGAGI (reference sequence). The CDR3 contains 15 residues. Trimming removed 6 bases from V and 0 bases from J, with 14 bases in between. The CDR3 nucleotides read TGTGCCAGCAGGACAGGTATGTTAATGAACACTGAAGCTTTCTTT. Translated: CASRTGMLMNTEAFF.

The chain couples TRBV5-1 to TRBJ2-1, with 11 bases identical to TRBD2. Losses at the gene ends were 2 bases for V and 6 bases for J; bases not matched to a gene: 4. The CDR3 sequence is 15 residues long. The germline gives CDR1 SGHRS, CDR2 YFSETQ. The CDR3 nucleotides are TGCGCCAGCAGCTTTAGCGGGAGGGCGGGCAATGAGCAGTTCTTC. Translating gives CASSFSGRAGNEQFF.

The V gene is TRBV19, the J gene TRBJ1-5; TRBD1 matches 8 bases. Losses at the gene ends were 2 bases for V and 5 bases for J; bases not matched to a gene: 2. The CDR3 runs to 14 residues. Germline CDR1 reads LNHDA; CDR2 reads SQIVND (reference sequence). The chain's CDR3 is CASSIQGADQPQHF. The CDR3 nucleotides read TGTGCCAGTAGTATACAGGGGGCCGATCAGCCCCAGCATTTT.

This chain uses TRBV27 with TRBJ2-1; 7 bases line up with TRBD2. The CDR3 runs 12 residues. With 11 bases clipped from V and 3 bases from J, the junction kept 4 bases outside the gene matches. Germline CDR1 and CDR2: MNHEY and SMNVEV (reference sequence). The CDR3: CASGTNYNEQFF. As DNA, the CDR3 is TGTGCCTCGGGGACTAACTACAATGAGCAGTTCTTC.

The V call is TRBV6-1, the J call TRBJ2-5; 8 bases map to TRBD2. The trim removed 6 bases at V and 6 bases at J, leaving 12 bases unmatched. This CDR3 comprises 15 residues. Germline V gives CDR1 MNHNS, CDR2 SASEGT. The CDR3 loop reads CASSWTSPNPKTQYF. The CDR3, as DNA: TGTGCCAGCAGCTGGACTAGCCCTAATCCCAAGACCCAGTACTTC.

The chain combines TRBV5-1 with TRBJ2-5; possibly TRBD1 or TRBD2 for D (6 bases each). CDR1 and CDR2 from the germline V gene are SGHRS and YFSETQ. The CDR3 loop spans 15 amino acids. Trimming left V 4 bases short and J 2 bases short, with 15 bases between. CDR3 coding DNA: TGCGCCAGCAGCGACAATACAGGGACTCAAGAGACCCAGTACTTC. Translation gives CASSDNTGTQETQYF.

The chain uses TRBV28 and TRBJ2-1, with 7 bases aligning to TRBD2. In germline, CDR1 is MDHEN, CDR2 SYDVKM. This CDR3 has 15 residues. V trimming: 1 base; J trimming: 8 bases; junction bases outside the gene matches: 8. DNA of the CDR3: TGTGCCAGCAGTTTATTTGCGGGAGAGGACGATGAGCAGTTCTTC. Translated: CASSLFAGEDDEQFF.

This clone showed up just once. The chain links TRBV2 to TRBJ1-5, with unresolved D. The germline V and J ends were trimmed by 4 bases and 2 bases, with 9 bases remaining between them. The CDR3 sequence is 14 residues long. CDR1 and CDR2 from the germline V gene are SNHLY and FYNNEI. This CDR3 reads CASSVRQGNQPQHF. In DNA, the CDR3 is TGTGCCAGCAGTGTCCGGCAGGGCAATCAGCCCCAGCATTTT.

This sequence joins TRBV10-1 and TRBJ2-7; 7 bases are a match to TRBD2. The J segment lost 6 bases and the V segment lost 0 bases, leaving 11 bases of the junction unmatched. Germline CDR1 WNHNN, CDR2 SYGVQD (reference sequence). The CDR3 spans 16 residues. DNA of the CDR3: TGCGCCAGCAGTGAGTCGATCACTAGCGAACCCCTCGAGCAGTACTTC. It translates to CASSESITSEPLEQYF.

The CDR3 DNA is TGTGCCAGCAGTGGGGGACAGGGCTATTTAGATACGCAGTATTTT. The encoded protein is CASSGGQGYLDTQYF. V is TRBV25-1 and J is TRBJ2-3; the match to TRBD1 covers 9 bases. J gave up 5 bases and V 4 bases, and 7 bases lay outside the gene matches. This CDR3 is built from 15 residues. Germline-derived CDR1 and CDR2 are MGHDK and SYGVNS.

This rearrangement joins TRBV10-1 to TRBJ2-2, with TRBD2 as a possible D gene (6 bases). The CDR3 runs 18 residues. V lost 3 bases, J lost 1 base, and 18 bases lay in between. Germline V CDR1 and CDR2: WNHNN, SYGVQD (reference sequence). Here the CDR3 reads CASSDHHRAGGNTGELFF. The CDR3 nucleotides read TGCGCCAGCAGTGACCACCACCGGGCCGGGGGGAACACCGGGGAGCTGTTTTTT.

This rearrangement joins TRBV5-4 to TRBJ2-7, with TRBD2 as a possible D gene (6 bases). CDR3 size: 15 residues. The V gene's germline CDR1 is SGHNT and CDR2 YYREEE (reference sequence). V was trimmed by 3 bases and J by 0 bases, leaving 13 bases between them. The CDR3 protein is CASSSLGGVSYEQYF. Written as DNA, the CDR3 is TGTGCCAGCAGCTCTTTGGGGGGAGTCTCCTACGAGCAGTACTTC.

CDR3 amino acids: CASSPRGGGTNEKLFF. The CDR3 DNA reads as TGTGCCAGCAGCCCCCGGGGCGGCGGGACTAATGAAAAACTGTTTTTT. V and J are TRBV7-9 and TRBJ1-4; TRBD1 might be the D (5 bases). V was clipped by 5 bases and J by 2 bases, with 15 bases between them. CDR1 and CDR2 from the germline V gene are SEHNR and FQNEAQ (reference sequence). This CDR3 is 16 amino acids long. The full variable domain, with the rest looked up from reference TRBV7-9 and TRBJ1-4, is DTGVSQNPRHKITKRGQNVTFRCDPISEHNRLYWYRQTLGQGPEFLTYFQNEAQLEKSRLLSDRFSAERPKGSFSTLEIQRTEQGDSAMYLCASSPRGGGTNEKLFFGSGTQLSVL.

This rearrangement joins TRBV11-3 to TRBJ2-2; 7 bases are a match to TRBD2. The ends lost 7 bases at V and 3 bases at J; junction bases unmatched: 8. Per germline, CDR1 SGHNT and CDR2 YENEEA. CDR3 size: 15 residues. Here the CDR3 DNA reads TGTGCCAGCAACCGGGCGGGGGTGGACACCGGGGAGCTGTTTTTT. Protein: CASNRAGVDTGELFF.

The CDR3 region has the DNA TGTGCCAGCAGCAGGACAGGGTTAGGTGAGCAGTACTTC. This sequence encodes CASSRTGLGEQYF. The genes are TRBV11-3 and TRBJ2-7, with 8 bases that match TRBD1. Germline V lookup: CDR1 SGHNT, CDR2 YENEEA. The CDR3 has 13 residues. Trimming at V came to 5 bases and at J to 7 bases, leaving 7 bases not matched to a gene.

The chain has TRBV6-5 and TRBJ2-7; TRBD2 matches at 8 bases. The CDR3 is 12 amino acids. In germline, CDR1 is MNHEY, CDR2 SVGAGI. J gave up 6 bases and V 6 bases, and 4 bases lay outside the gene matches. The CDR3 bases are TGTGCCAGCAGCCGCCGGGGGGGCGAGCAGTACTTC. It encodes CASSRRGGEQYF.